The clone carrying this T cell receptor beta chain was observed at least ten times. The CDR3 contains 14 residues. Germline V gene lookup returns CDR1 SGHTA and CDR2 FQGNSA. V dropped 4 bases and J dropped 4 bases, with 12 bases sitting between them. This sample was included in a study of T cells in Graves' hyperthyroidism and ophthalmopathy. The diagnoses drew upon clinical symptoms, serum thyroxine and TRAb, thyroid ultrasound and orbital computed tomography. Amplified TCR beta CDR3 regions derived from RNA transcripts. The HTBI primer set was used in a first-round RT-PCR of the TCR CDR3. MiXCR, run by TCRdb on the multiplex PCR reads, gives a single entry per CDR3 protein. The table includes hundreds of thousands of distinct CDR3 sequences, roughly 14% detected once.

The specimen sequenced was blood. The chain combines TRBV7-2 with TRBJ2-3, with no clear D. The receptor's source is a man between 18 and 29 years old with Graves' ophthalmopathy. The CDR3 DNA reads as TGTGCCAGCAGCTCCAACGTCGTCGCAGATACGCAGTATTTT. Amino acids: CASSSNVVADTQYF.